The source of this T cell receptor beta chain is a study of blood T cell repertoires in COVID-19 (dated by TCRdb to 2020 to 2021). For the wider study: Collaborator samples came from the United States, Italy and Spain and covered acute and convalescent phases of COVID-19. HLA class I and class II types, where available, came from metadata supplied by the sample provider rather than from assay-based typing. A de-identified subject ID, COVID-19 status, age in years and sex were almost always included in the sample metadata. Deeply sampled blood TCRbeta repertoires from subjects exposed to, actively infected with, or recovered from COVID-19 were included in the dataset. The material from the prospective study consisted of cDNA or gDNA derived from T cells, B-cell-depleted T cells, or PBMCs. Samples came from the ongoing ImmuneRACE study (first 160 participants) plus 1,254 subjects from 6 global collaborators. The repertoires were released in a freely available public database intended as a resource for research on the immune response to SARS-CoV-2.

Study-wide conclusions, independent of this receptor: How much clinical and demographic metadata was included differed by source and by participant, and the metadata was provided uncurated.

On this clone itself: Its antigen is not yet known. Base quality data are lacking; no much larger clone is found one base away.

The germline V gene yields SGHRS for CDR1 and YFSETQ for CDR2. The CDR3 holds 14 amino acids from the cysteine to the phenylalanine. Only the CDR3 portion is preserved as DNA: 42 bases, with reading frame beginning at the first base. Germline trimming: 5 bases from V, 6 bases from J; junction bases outside gene matches: 7. TCRbeta CDR3 regions were amplified from genomic DNA using the immunoSEQ Assay, a bias-controlled multiplex PCR. In the original analysis: Within the assay, amplification of reference gene primers was used to estimate how many nucleated cells each sample contained. Sequence reads were collapsed and filtered to measure the absolute abundance of every unique TCRbeta CDR3 rearrangement. For each sample, productive Simpson clonality was calculated by taking the square root of Simpson's diversity index across productive rearrangements. TCRdb stores this immuneACCESS table with in-frame sequences only. Part of the clones is absent; in the studies checked, under half of the shortfall reflects unresolved V genes, and no reason is known for the rest. D and trimming were read from the DNA, whereas the V and J calls and clone size are those reported in that table. The sample records some 240,000 clones, approximately 89% of which are singletons. The ten largest clonotypes hold 4.6% of the sample.

Samples from volunteer blood donors who had recovered from COVID-19 were contributed by a second Seattle source. Whole blood was collected in K2EDTA tubes by collaborating institutions according to the institutions' own protocols. For TCRbeta analysis, collaborators shipped samples in one of three forms: frozen whole blood, isolated PBMCs, or DNA extracted from either of those sample types. The source is a woman aged 40 to 50 who had recovered from COVID-19. The sequence joins TRBV5-1 to TRBJ2-1, with 8 middle bases fitting TRBD1. Sample: peripheral blood. The CDR3 sequence is CASSTGQVFNEQFF. The DNA reads as follows: TGCGCCAGCAGTACGGGACAGGTCTTCAATGAGCAGTTCTTC. This CDR3, with the reference TRBV5-1 and TRBJ2-1 proteins standing in past its ends, gives the full variable domain KAGVTQTPRYLIKTRGQQVTLSCSPISGHRSVSWYQQTPGQGLQFLFEYFSETQRNKGNFPGRFSGRQFSNSRSEMNVSTLELGDSALYLCASSTGQVFNEQFFGPGTRLTVL.